This T cell receptor beta chain originates from a study of cytomegalovirus exposure and HLA in healthy donors. Assay: immunoSEQ multiplex PCR; the TCRdb copy retains only in-frame clones and omits some. The profile covers some 76,000 clones, with less than 95% appearing a single time and more than 1% taken by the ten largest. The length of the CDR3 is 17 residues. After removal of 6 bases from V and 1 base from J, the junction contained 15 bases not matched to a gene. The germline gives CDR1 SGHRS, CDR2 YFSETQ. The chain links TRBV5-1 to TRBJ2-5; 7 bases align to TRBD1. The sequence came from a woman in her late teens or twenties in good health and CMV-seronegative. Material for sequencing was PBMCs. The CDR3 nucleotides read TGCGCCAGCACCCGGGGCCGGGACAGCCAACTCCAAGAGACCCAGTACTTC. This translates into CASTRGRDSQLQETQYF.